Given below is one TCR beta chain in context. What it binds is not known. Germline loops: CDR1 MNHEY, CDR2 SVGEGT. The CDR3 loop spans 16 amino acids. Trimming cost V 6 bases and J 0 bases, with 17 bases left between them. MiXCR was run by TCRdb on the 5' RACE reads, yielding one entry per CDR3 protein. The data contain some 660,000 distinct CDR3 sequences, 8% to 9% of them singletons. The source of the sample is a study of identical twins. Study-wide points: Partly confounded zero-insertion analyses could result from invariant MAIT and iNKT cells. Weaker excess sharing between twins was seen in beta out-of-frame sequences. The study reached conclusions through statistical analysis that was cross-sectional, not following the same donors. Reduced insertions were recorded for abundant cord blood beta clonotypes, with no such pattern in memory repertoires.

The same specimen was also included in a second study, on yellow fever vaccine responses in identical twins.

The rearrangement uses TRBV6-2 or TRBV6-3 and TRBJ1-1; D not resolved. Material for sequencing was PBMCs. This TCR derives from a woman younger than 30 in good health. This CDR3 reads CASSPPRVPMNTEAFF. DNA for the CDR3: TGTGCCAGCAGCCCCCCCCGGGTCCCCATGAACACTGAAGCTTTCTTT.